The 15 T cell receptor beta chains below come from one sample, sequenced in a study of blood T cell repertoires in COVID-19. Profiled with immunoSEQ multiplex PCR; TCRdb holds only in-frame clones, not every one. The profile covers approximately 11,000 clones, with around 90% appearing a single time and around 10% taken by the ten largest. Material: peripheral blood. The receptors here all came from a human donor in a cohort sampled during active COVID-19.

V is TRBV5-1 and J is TRBJ2-3; a weak D match, TRBD2 (6 bases). This CDR3 is built from 14 residues. V was cut by 7 bases and J by 0 bases, with 12 bases left in between. CDR1 is SGHRS, CDR2 YFSETQ, per germline. This CDR3 reads CASRPGASTDTQYF. CDR3 bases: TGCGCCAGCCGGCCGGGAGCTAGCACAGATACGCAGTATTTT.

This clone was counted once. V usage is TRBV7-9 and J usage is TRBJ1-4; 7 bases are shared with TRBD1. The CDR3 sequence is 15 residues long. Germline assignment: CDR1 SEHNR and CDR2 FQNEAQ (reference sequence). The junction had 6 bases not matched to a gene; V was cut back by 1 base and J by 7 bases. This CDR3 reads CASSLDTGATEKLFF. As DNA, the CDR3 is TGTGCCAGCAGCTTAGACACAGGGGCCACTGAAAAACTGTTTTTT.

The gene calls are TRBV5-1 and TRBJ1-2; no definite D call. Germline loops: CDR1 SGHRS, CDR2 YFSETQ. V was clipped by 5 bases and J by 2 bases, with 22 bases between them. CDR3 length: 17 residues. DNA for the CDR3: TGCGCCAGCAGGGGCTCGGGGTGGGCTGCCCCCAACTATGGCTACACCTTC. Residues: CASRGSGWAAPNYGYTF. Full variable domain (missing parts from reference TRBV5-1 and TRBJ1-2): KAGVTQTPRYLIKTRGQQVTLSCSPISGHRSVSWYQQTPGQGLQFLFEYFSETQRNKGNFPGRFSGRQFSNSRSEMNVSTLELGDSALYLCASRGSGWAAPNYGYTFGSGTRLTVV.

This rearrangement joins TRBV28 to TRBJ1-1, with D possibly being TRBD1 (5 bases). There are 13 residues in the CDR3. Between the trimmed V and J ends, which lost 11 bases and 4 bases, there was a span of 17 bases. Per the germline V gene, CDR1 is MDHEN and CDR2 is SYDVKM. In nucleotides, the CDR3 is TGTGCCGCGGATAGGAGGGGAGGCACTGAAGCTTTCTTT. Its translation: CAADRRGGTEAFF. The whole variable domain, filled in from reference TRBV28 and TRBJ1-1, reads DVKVTQSSRYLVKRTGEKVFLECVQDMDHENMFWYRQDPGLGLRLIYFSYDVKMKEKGDIPEGYSVSREKKERFSLILESASTNQTSMYLCAADRRGGTEAFFGQGTRLTVV.

The rearrangement uses TRBV24-1 and TRBJ1-2; D perhaps matches TRBD1 (6 bases). The germline V and J ends were trimmed by 3 bases and 7 bases, with 8 bases remaining between them. The CDR3 spans 12 residues. Germline values: CDR1 KGHDR, CDR2 SFDVKD. CDR3: CATSDGGFGYTF. In nucleotides, the CDR3 is TGTGCCACCAGTGATGGGGGCTTTGGCTACACCTTC.

This chain joins TRBV6-6 and TRBJ1-4, with 7 nucleotides matching TRBD1. With 6 bases clipped from V and 5 bases from J, the junction kept 6 bases outside the gene matches. The CDR3 totals 14 residues. Germline V lookup: CDR1 MNHNY, CDR2 SVGAGI (reference sequence). DNA of the CDR3: TGTGCCAGCAGACCGGGACAGAGCAATGAAAAACTGTTTTTT. Its protein product is CASRPGQSNEKLFF.

The chain joins TRBV3-1 (or the pseudogene TRBV3-2) to TRBJ2-5, with a possible D match to TRBD1 (6 bases). V was clipped by 1 base and J by 3 bases, with 12 bases between them. Germline CDR1 and CDR2: LGHDT and YNNKEL (reference sequence). This CDR3 is built from 15 residues. The CDR3 sequence is CASSQVGQREETQYF. DNA of the CDR3: TGTGCCAGCAGCCAAGTAGGACAGCGAGAAGAGACCCAGTACTTC.

This clone was detected once. This sequence joins TRBV21-1 and TRBJ2-7; TRBD2, the table's D call, was not compared with the DNA. TRBV21-1 is a pseudogene. This CDR3 spans 16 amino acids. CDR3 nucleotide sequence: TGTGCCAGCAGCAAAGGCGGGCAGGGGACTACCTACGAGCAGTACTTC. Its translation is CASSKGGQGTTYEQYF.

The rearrangement uses TRBV7-8 and TRBJ2-1; 8 nucleotides line up with TRBD1. The CDR3 spans 16 residues. Germline V gene data show CDR1 as SGHVS and CDR2 as FQNEAQ. The J segment lost 0 bases and the V segment lost 5 bases, leaving 6 bases of the junction unmatched. CDR3 protein: CASSPRTGSSYNEQFF. DNA for the CDR3: TGTGCCAGCAGCCCCCGGACAGGGAGCTCCTACAATGAGCAGTTCTTC.

This clone has more than one count but fewer than ten. This sequence joins TRBV4-3 and TRBJ2-3, with 9 positions matching TRBD1. The CDR3 consists of 16 residues. V trimming: 0 bases; J trimming: 8 bases; junction bases outside the gene matches: 9. Germline V gene data show CDR1 as LGHNA and CDR2 as YSLEER. The chain's CDR3 is CASSQERTGGTVTQYF. CDR3 bases: TGCGCCAGCAGCCAAGAAAGAACAGGGGGCACGGTTACGCAGTATTTT.

V usage is TRBV30 and J usage is TRBJ1-2, with 12 bases aligning to TRBD1. The CDR3 has 16 residues. Unmatched junction bases numbered 6, after V lost 3 bases and J lost 1 base. Germline loops: CDR1 GTSNPN, CDR2 SVGIG (reference sequence). CDR3 loop: CAWSRDRGLLNYGYTF. The CDR3 DNA is TGTGCCTGGAGCCGGGACAGGGGGCTGCTTAACTATGGCTACACCTTC.

CDR3 in DNA: TGTGCCATCAGCCCGGGACAGATTAATGAAAAACTGTTTTTT. It encodes CAISPGQINEKLFF. The chain employs TRBV10-3 and TRBJ1-4, with 7 bases identical to TRBD1. With V trimmed by 6 bases and J by 4 bases, 5 bases remained unmatched. The germline V gene encodes CDR1 ENHRY and CDR2 SYGVKD. This CDR3 contains 14 residues.

This chain connects TRBV7-6 to TRBJ1-2; D is undetermined. This CDR3 is 14 amino acids long. The V gene's germline CDR1 is SGHVS and CDR2 FNYEAQ. V lost 0 bases and J lost 5, with 10 bases in between. CDR3 nucleotides: TGTGCCAGCAGCTTAGCGGCGGCAGAGTATGGCTACACCTTC. This gives the protein CASSLAAAEYGYTF.

The rearrangement joins TRBV3-1 (or the pseudogene TRBV3-2) to TRBJ2-1; a possible D gene is TRBD2 (5 bases). V lost 1 base and J lost 9, with 10 bases in between. The CDR3 has 13 residues. Germline lookup yields CDR1 LGHDT and CDR2 YNNKEL (reference sequence). The CDR3 sequence is CASSQVGAGEQFF. The CDR3 DNA sequence: TGTGCCAGCAGCCAAGTAGGTGCGGGTGAGCAGTTCTTC.

This clone turned up a few times. The chain employs TRBV20-1 and TRBJ1-4; 10 bases match TRBD1. V dropped 3 bases and J dropped 8; count of bases not matched to a gene: 6. The CDR3 is made up of 14 amino acids. CDR1 is DFQATT and CDR2 is SNEGSKA in the germline V gene (reference sequence). Here the CDR3 DNA reads TGCAGTGCTAGTGACAGGGGGCCGGGGGAAAAACTGTTTTTT. Protein: CSASDRGPGEKLFF.